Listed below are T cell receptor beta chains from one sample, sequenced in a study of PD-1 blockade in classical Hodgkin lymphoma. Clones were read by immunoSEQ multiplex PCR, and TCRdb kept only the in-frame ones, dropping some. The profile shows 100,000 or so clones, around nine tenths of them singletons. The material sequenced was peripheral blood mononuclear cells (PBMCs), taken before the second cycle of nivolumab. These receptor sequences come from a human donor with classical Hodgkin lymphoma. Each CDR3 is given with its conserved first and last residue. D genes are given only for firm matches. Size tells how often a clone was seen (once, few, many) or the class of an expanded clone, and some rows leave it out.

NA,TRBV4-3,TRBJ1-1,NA,TGCGCCAGCAGCCTAGGGACAAGTTACACTGAAGCTTTCTTT,CASSLGTSYTEAFF
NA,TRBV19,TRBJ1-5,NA,TGTGCCAGTAGTATTTCCAATCAGCCCCAGCATTTT,CASSISNQPQHF
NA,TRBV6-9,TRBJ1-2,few,TGTGCCAGCAGTCCACAGCCCGTTGAAGGCTATGGCTACACCTTC,CASSPQPVEGYGYTF
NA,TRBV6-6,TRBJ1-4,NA,TGTGCCAGCAGTTACCGGATTAATGAAAAACTGTTTTTT,CASSYRINEKLFF
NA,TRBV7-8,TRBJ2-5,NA,TGTGCCAGCAGCGCAGGGGTCGAGACCCAGTACTTC,CASSAGVETQYF
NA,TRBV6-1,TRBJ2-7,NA,TGTGCCAGCAGTGGATCGTTTTTCTCCGGGACGGGTGCCTACGAGCAGTACTTC,CASSGSFFSGTGAYEQYF
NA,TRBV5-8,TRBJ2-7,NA,TGTGCCAGCAGTTTATCAGCTTACGAGCAGTACTTC,CASSLSAYEQYF
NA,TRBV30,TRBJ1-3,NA,TGTGCCTGGAGTGTAGGGACATTTGGAAACACCATATATTTT,CAWSVGTFGNTIYF
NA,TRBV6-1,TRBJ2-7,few,TGTGCCAGCAGTGAGCGAGGCAGTCCCGACGAGCAGTACTTC,CASSERGSPDEQYF
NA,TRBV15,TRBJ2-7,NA,TGTGCCACCAGCAGAGGGAAGACGAGCTCCTACGAGCAGTACTTC,CATSRGKTSSYEQYF
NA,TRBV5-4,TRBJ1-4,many,TGTGCCAGCAGCTTGGGCGATGAAAAACTGTTTTTT,CASSLGDEKLFF
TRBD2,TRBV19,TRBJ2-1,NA,TGTGCCAGTAGTTCTGGACTAGCGGGGAGCCCAGACTACAATGAGCAGTTCTTC,CASSSGLAGSPDYNEQFF
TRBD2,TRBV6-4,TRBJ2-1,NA,TGTGCCAGCAGTGATCACAGCGGGGGGACCTACAATGAGCAGTTCTTC,CASSDHSGGTYNEQFF
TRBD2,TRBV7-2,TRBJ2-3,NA,TGTGCCAGCAGCCCTAGCGGGGGGGGATGGGATACGCAGTATTTT,CASSPSGGGWDTQYF
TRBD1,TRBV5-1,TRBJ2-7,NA,TGCGCCAGCAGCTCCCCGGGACAGGGTTGGGGCGAGCAGTACTTC,CASSSPGQGWGEQYF
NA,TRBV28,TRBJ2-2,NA,TGTGCCAGCAGCCCGGGACCAAACACCGGGGAGCTGTTTTTT,CASSPGPNTGELFF
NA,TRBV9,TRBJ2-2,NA,TGTGCCAGCCGTATACAGGGAGAGGCCGGGGAGCTGTTTTTT,CASRIQGEAGELFF
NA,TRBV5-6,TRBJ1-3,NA,TGTGCCAGCAGCTTTTTGGGGGGCTCTGGAAACACCATATATTTT,CASSFLGGSGNTIYF
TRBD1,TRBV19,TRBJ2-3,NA,TGTGCCAGTGGACAGGGGGGCGGCACAGATACGCAGTATTTT,CASGQGGGTDTQYF
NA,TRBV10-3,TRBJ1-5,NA,TGTGCCATGCCCCGGTCTACACCCCAGCATTTT,CAMPRSTPQHF
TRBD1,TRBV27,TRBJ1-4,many,TGTGCCAGCAGTCACGACAGGGTACTTGGGGAAAAACTGTTTTTT,CASSHDRVLGEKLFF
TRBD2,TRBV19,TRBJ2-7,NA,TGTGCCAGTAGTTCCCTTCATGTTAGCGGGGGGATCTTATCCTACGAGCAGTACTTC,CASSSLHVSGGILSYEQYF
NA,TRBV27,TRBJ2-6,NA,TGTGCCAGCAGTTTAGCCTCTGGGGCCAACGTCCTGACTTTC,CASSLASGANVLTF
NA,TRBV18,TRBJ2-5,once,TGTGCCAGCTCCCCAAGGACCCAAGAGACCCAGTACTTC,CASSPRTQETQYF
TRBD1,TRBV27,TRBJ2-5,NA,TGTGCCAGCAGTATTGGGACAGGGGCGCTGGAGACCCAGTACTTC,CASSIGTGALETQYF
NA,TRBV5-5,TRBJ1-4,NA,TGTGCCAGCAGCTTGGTCAAGGGTGAAAAACTGTTTTTT,CASSLVKGEKLFF
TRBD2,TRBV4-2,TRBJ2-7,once,TGTGCCAGCAGCCAAGGACGCGCGGGGGGGGCTACCTACGAGCAGTACTTC,CASSQGRAGGATYEQYF
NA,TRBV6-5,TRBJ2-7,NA,TGTGCCAGCAGACCGGACTGGGCCCATGACGAGCAGTACTTC,CASRPDWAHDEQYF
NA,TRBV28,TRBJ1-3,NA,TGTGCCAGCAGTTTCTGGCAGGGAAACACCATATATTTT,CASSFWQGNTIYF
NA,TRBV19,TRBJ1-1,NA,TGTGCCAGTAGTTTTTGGGGTTGGACTGAAGCTTTCTTT,CASSFWGWTEAFF
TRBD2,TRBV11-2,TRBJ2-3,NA,TGTGCCAGCAGCTTAGGTGGGACTAGCGGGAGTTATACGCAGTATTTT,CASSLGGTSGSYTQYF
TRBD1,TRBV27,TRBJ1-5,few,TGTGCCAGCAGCGGACAGGGAGGTCATCAGCCCCAGCATTTT,CASSGQGGHQPQHF
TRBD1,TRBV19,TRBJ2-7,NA,TGTGCCAGTAGTGGACAGGCGGTTGAGACCTACGAGCAGTACTTC,CASSGQAVETYEQYF
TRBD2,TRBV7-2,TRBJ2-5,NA,TGTGCCAGCAGCTTAGTAGGACTGGGGACTAGCGTGAAAGAGACCCAGTACTTC,CASSLVGLGTSVKETQYF
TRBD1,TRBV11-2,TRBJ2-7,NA,TGTGCCAGCAGCTTAGAGGGGACAGGGGAGCAGTACTTC,CASSLEGTGEQYF
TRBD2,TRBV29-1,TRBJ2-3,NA,TGCAGCGTTGAGGGTAGCGGGGGCACAGATACGCAGTATTTT,CSVEGSGGTDTQYF
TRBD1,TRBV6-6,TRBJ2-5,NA,TGTGCCAGCAACCGCCGGGACAGAAAAGAGACCCAGTACTTC,CASNRRDRKETQYF
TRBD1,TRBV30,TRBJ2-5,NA,TGTGCCTGGAGACCCAGGGGGCTAGAGACCCAGTACTTC,CAWRPRGLETQYF
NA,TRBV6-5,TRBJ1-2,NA,TGTGCCAGCAGTTACTCCGGAGCCAGGGTAACCGGCTACACCTTC,CASSYSGARVTGYTF
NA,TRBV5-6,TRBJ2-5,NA,TGTGCCAGCAGCTTCTGGGAGACCCAGTACTTC,CASSFWETQYF